This T cell receptor (beta chain) originates from a study of T cell changes during pregnancy in multiple sclerosis. V was shortened by 5 bases and J by 3 bases, with 16 bases between the two germline ends. CDR1 PRHDT and CDR2 FYEKMQ come from the germline V gene (reference sequence). The CDR3 consists of 16 residues. Generated by immunoSEQ multiplex PCR, the TCRdb table keeps only in-frame clones and is missing some. The sample includes 40,000 to 55,000 clones, around 90% of them seen just once. The sample was CD8+ T cells from peripheral blood mononuclear cells, taken in the second trimester of pregnancy. The clonotype was recovered from a female donor with multiple sclerosis, enrolled in a pregnancy study. This chain connects TRBV13 to TRBJ2-2; weak D call: TRBD1 (5 bases). The chain's CDR3 is CASSEEPGFYTGELFF. DNA of the CDR3: TGTGCCAGCAGCGAAGAGCCAGGGTTCTACACCGGGGAGCTGTTTTTT.